Listed below are T cell receptor beta chains from one sample, sequenced in a study of CD8 T cells in ankylosing spondylitis. TCRdb re-derived calls from the 5' RACE reads in MiXCR, one entry per CDR3 protein. The sample lists under 300,000 distinct CDR3 sequences; roughly 10% were seen once. The sample taken for sequencing was blood, either unsorted or a sorted T cell fraction (not recorded which). Every receptor here comes from a male donor with ankylosing spondylitis or in good health (not recorded which). CDR3s include the opening cysteine and the closing phenylalanine or tryptophan. A D gene is named only where the DNA matches it firmly. Size values are once, few and many counts, or a class for expanded clones, and some rows have none.

abundance,j_gene,v_gene,d_gene,CDR3aa,CDR3nt
many,TRBJ2-6,TRBV27,NA,CASSFVLGSGANVLTF,TGTGCCAGCAGTTTCGTTTTGGGATCTGGGGCCAACGTCCTGACTTTC
many,TRBJ2-7,TRBV12-3/TRBV12-4,NA,CASSFFGESEQYF,TGTGCCAGCAGTTTTTTTGGGGAAAGCGAGCAGTACTTC
NA,TRBJ1-1,TRBV18,NA,CASSLPGMNTEAFF,TGTGCCAGCTCACTCCCCGGGATGAACACTGAAGCTTTCTTT
many,TRBJ2-1,TRBV29-1,NA,CSWGRYNEQFF,TGCAGTTGGGGGAGGTACAATGAGCAGTTCTTC
many,TRBJ1-6,TRBV12-3/TRBV12-4,NA,CASSFHRSGDSPLHF,TGTGCCAGCAGTTTCCACAGGTCTGGGGATTCACCCCTCCACTTT
many,TRBJ2-1,TRBV7-8,NA,CASSPDPGQYNEQFF,TGTGCCAGCAGCCCTGACCCGGGACAATACAATGAGCAGTTCTTC
many,TRBJ1-5,TRBV10-2,NA,CASSEQGRQPQHF,TGCGCCAGCAGTGAGCAGGGGCGGCAGCCCCAGCATTTT
many,TRBJ2-7,TRBV6-6,NA,CASSQDGYEQYF,TGTGCCAGCAGTCAGGACGGGTACGAGCAGTACTTC
NA,TRBJ2-6,TRBV19,NA,CASTTGPSVSGANVLTF,TGTGCCAGTACCACAGGGCCCTCAGTTTCTGGGGCCAACGTCCTGACTTTC
many,TRBJ1-4,TRBV3-1,NA,CASTAGEKLFF,TGTGCCAGCACGGCTGGTGAAAAACTGTTTTTT
NA,TRBJ2-7,TRBV4-2,NA,CASRGGAGLEQYF,TGTGCCAGCAGGGGGGGCGCGGGGCTCGAGCAGTACTTC
few,TRBJ1-1,TRBV3-1,NA,CASSQRGAVFNTEAFF,TGTGCCAGCAGCCAAAGGGGCGCGGTTTTCAACACTGAAGCTTTCTTT
NA,TRBJ2-5,TRBV10-3,TRBD1,CAISESTGQGAVETQYF,TGTGCCATCAGTGAGTCGACTGGACAGGGGGCCGTCGAGACCCAGTACTTC
many,TRBJ1-5,TRBV10-3,TRBD1,CAISEGDRGLWGNQPQHF,TGTGCCATCAGTGAGGGGGACAGGGGTTTGTGGGGCAATCAGCCCCAGCATTTT
many,TRBJ2-7,TRBV6-1,TRBD2,CASSSILNRDYYSAEQYF,TGTGCCAGCAGCTCTATTCTCAATCGGGACTACTACTCTGCGGAGCAGTACTTC
many,TRBJ1-5,TRBV24-1,TRBD1,CATADRGDQPQHF,TGTGCCACCGCGGACAGGGGCGATCAGCCCCAGCATTTT
many,TRBJ2-7,TRBV28,NA,CASSRHYEQYF,TGTGCCAGCAGTCGACACTACGAGCAGTACTTC
many,TRBJ2-1,TRBV5-1,TRBD1,CASSRDRGNPNEQFF,TGCGCCAGCAGCCGAGACAGGGGGAACCCCAATGAGCAGTTCTTC
many,TRBJ2-7,TRBV27,TRBD1,CASSLLGGGYEQYF,TGTGCCAGCAGTTTATTAGGGGGCGGGTACGAGCAGTACTTC
NA,TRBJ2-3,TRBV3-1,NA,CASNGGATSTDTQYF,TGTGCCAGCAACGGCGGGGCAACTAGCACAGATACGCAGTATTTT
many,TRBJ2-7,TRBV6-5,TRBD1,CASSYGQGARYEQYF,TGTGCCAGCAGTTACGGTCAGGGGGCGCGATACGAGCAGTACTTC
many,TRBJ2-1,TRBV30,TRBD2,CAWSRSGGVLGEQFF,TGTGCCTGGAGTCGGTCGGGAGGGGTTTTAGGGGAGCAGTTCTTC
many,TRBJ1-5,TRBV5-1,NA,CASSLQGASDQPQHF,TGCGCCAGCAGTTTACAGGGCGCAAGTGATCAGCCCCAGCATTTT
many,TRBJ2-3,TRBV5-1,NA,CASSLDVGLGRTDTQYF,TGCGCCAGCAGCTTGGACGTGGGTCTAGGGCGCACAGATACGCAGTATTTT
many,TRBJ2-7,TRBV3-1,NA,CASSWGAEQYF,TGTGCCAGCTCATGGGGAGCCGAGCAGTACTTC
many,TRBJ2-3,TRBV6-5,NA,CASSYSGAPSTDTQYF,TGTGCCAGCAGTTACTCGGGAGCCCCCAGCACAGATACGCAGTATTTT
few,TRBJ1-1,TRBV16,NA,CASSRELTGGHTEAFF,TGTGCCAGCAGCCGCGAACTAACAGGAGGGCACACTGAAGCTTTCTTT
many,TRBJ2-1,TRBV7-9,NA,CASSLAGGYYNEQFF,TGTGCCAGCAGCTTAGCTGGTGGTTACTACAATGAGCAGTTCTTC
NA,TRBJ2-7,TRBV29-1,TRBD2,CSVRPGLAGIDTYEQYF,TGCAGCGTGAGGCCGGGACTAGCGGGAATTGACACCTACGAGCAGTACTTC
many,TRBJ2-2,TRBV12-3/TRBV12-4,NA,CASSFQAGELFF,TGTGCCAGCAGTTTTCAAGCCGGGGAGCTGTTTTTT
NA,TRBJ1-1,TRBV9,TRBD1,CASSGPVLGGMNTEAFF,TGTGCCAGCAGCGGACCCGTACTAGGGGGCATGAACACTGAAGCTTTCTTT
many,TRBJ2-3,TRBV29-1,NA,CSVRGKMVTDTQYF,TGCAGCGTACGCGGGAAAATGGTCACAGATACGCAGTATTTT
NA,TRBJ2-5,TRBV20-1,TRBD1,CSASKAGGRQETQYF,TGCAGTGCTAGTAAGGCAGGGGGCCGCCAAGAGACCCAGTACTTC
many,TRBJ2-3,TRBV20-1,TRBD2,CSAIVSGSESDTQYF,TGCAGTGCTATTGTTAGCGGGAGTGAGTCAGATACGCAGTATTTT
NA,TRBJ2-1,TRBV20-1,NA,CSARDDGPLYNEQFF,TGCAGTGCTAGAGACGACGGGCCCCTGTACAATGAGCAGTTCTTC